The source of this T cell receptor (beta chain) is a study of response to subunit inactivated influenza vaccine. Study-level results: It was the authors' suggestion that each seasonal influenza vaccination recruits few new T cells.

This clonotype was detected many times. Its antigen remains unidentified. TCRdb redid the calling of the RT-PCR reads with MiXCR, one entry per CDR3 protein. Here the sample spans approximately 500,000 distinct CDR3 sequences, 14% being singletons. This TCR was recovered from a man aged 45-60 years who received an inactivated influenza vaccine. Sequenced material: PBMCs from blood, taken 11 to 12 days after vaccination.

The CDR3 here is CASSPDRDYGYTF. The CDR3 DNA reads as TGTGCCAGCAGCCCCGACCGCGACTATGGCTACACCTTC. This rearrangement joins TRBV12-3 or TRBV12-4 to TRBJ1-2; no reliable D call. The CDR3 sequence is 13 residues long. V was shortened by 6 bases and J by 3 bases, with 11 bases between the two germline ends.